The present T cell receptor beta chain was sequenced within a study of T cells in Graves' hyperthyroidism and ophthalmopathy. This CDR3 region has 18 residues. The junction had 8 bases not matched to a gene; V was cut back by 1 base and J by 0 bases. Germline values: CDR1 SGHRS, CDR2 YFSETQ. Ophthalmopathy patients showed a Clinical Activity Score of at least 3, NOSPECS grade of at least 4 and duration under 3 months. Clinicians diagnosed patients from clinical symptoms, serum thyroxine and TRAb, thyroid ultrasound and orbital computed tomography. Study-level results: Most thyroid clonotypes that were expanded above 0.001 also turned up in blood.

Researchers took RNA transcripts and amplified the TCR beta CDR3 regions from them. During a first-round RT-PCR of the TCR CDR3, the HTBI primer set was used. TCRdb re-derived calls from the multiplex PCR reads in MiXCR, one entry per CDR3 protein. The sample consists of around 240,000 distinct CDR3 sequences, about a sixth of them appearing once. In this sample, this clonotype turned up many times. Its specificity is not known. The receptor was isolated from a woman aged 18 to 35 with Graves' ophthalmopathy. Sequencing used blood. The gene calls are TRBV5-1 and TRBJ2-7, with 12 bases aligning to TRBD2. CDR3 in amino acids: CASSLFRTSGMSSYEQYF. DNA of the CDR3: TGCGCCAGCAGCTTGTTTCGGACTAGCGGGATGAGCTCCTACGAGCAGTACTTC.